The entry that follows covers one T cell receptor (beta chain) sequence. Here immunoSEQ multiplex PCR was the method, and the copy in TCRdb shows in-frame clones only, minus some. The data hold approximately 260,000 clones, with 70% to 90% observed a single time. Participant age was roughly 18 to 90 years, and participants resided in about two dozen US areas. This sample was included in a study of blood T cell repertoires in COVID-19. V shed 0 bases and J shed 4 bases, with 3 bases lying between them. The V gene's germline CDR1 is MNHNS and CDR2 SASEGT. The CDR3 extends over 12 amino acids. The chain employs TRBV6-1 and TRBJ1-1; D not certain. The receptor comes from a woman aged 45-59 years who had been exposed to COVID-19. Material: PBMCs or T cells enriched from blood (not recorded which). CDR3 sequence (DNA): TGTGCCAGCAGTGAAGCCGTCACTGAAGCTTTCTTT. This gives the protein CASSEAVTEAFF.